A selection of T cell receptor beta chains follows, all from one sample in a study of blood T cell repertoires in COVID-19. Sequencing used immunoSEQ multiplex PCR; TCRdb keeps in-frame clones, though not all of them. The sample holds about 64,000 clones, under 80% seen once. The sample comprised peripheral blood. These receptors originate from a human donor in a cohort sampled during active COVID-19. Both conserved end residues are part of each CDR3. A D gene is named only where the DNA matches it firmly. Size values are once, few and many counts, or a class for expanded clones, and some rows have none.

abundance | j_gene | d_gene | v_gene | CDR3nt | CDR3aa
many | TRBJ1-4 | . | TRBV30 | TGTGCCTGGCGACTGTCCGGGACACGGGCTGCAAAACTGTTTTTT | CAWRLSGTRAAKLFF
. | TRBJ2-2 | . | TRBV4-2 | TGTGCCAGCAGCCAAGATCCTAGGGGGGAGCTGTTTTTT | CASSQDPRGELFF
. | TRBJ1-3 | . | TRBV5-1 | TGCGCCAGCAGCCCGGGGAGTGGAAACACCATATATTTT | CASSPGSGNTIYF
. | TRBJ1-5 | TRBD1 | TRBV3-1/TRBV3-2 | TGTGCCAGCAGCCAGAACAGGGGGCCGGTTCAGCCCCAGCATTTT | CASSQNRGPVQPQHF
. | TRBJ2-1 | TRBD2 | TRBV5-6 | TGTGCCAGCAGCTCAGCGGGGGGCGGCGATGAGCAGTTCTTC | CASSSAGGGDEQFF
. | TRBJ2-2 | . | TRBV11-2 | TGTGCCAGCAGCCCACGGGAATGGGGGCCGAACACCGGGGAGCTGTTTTTT | CASSPREWGPNTGELFF
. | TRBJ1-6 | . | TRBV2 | TGTGCCAGCAGTGACAGGCCTCACCATAATTCACCCCTCCACTTT | CASSDRPHHNSPLHF
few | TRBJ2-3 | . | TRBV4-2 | TGTGCCAGCAGCCAAGTTGCTTCCCAGGGTGCCACAGATACGCAGTATTTT | CASSQVASQGATDTQYF
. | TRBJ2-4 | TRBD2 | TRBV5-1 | TGCGCCAGCAGCCCCCGGCCTAGCGGGGCAAAAAACATTCAGTACTTC | CASSPRPSGAKNIQYF
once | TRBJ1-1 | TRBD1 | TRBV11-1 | TGTGCCAGCAGCCCCGTTCGACAGGGGGCTAACACTGAAGCTTTCTTT | CASSPVRQGANTEAFF
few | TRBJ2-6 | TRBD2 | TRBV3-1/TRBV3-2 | TGTGCCAGCAGCTCTAGCGGGGGAGGGGCCAACGTCCTGACTTTC | CASSSSGGGANVLTF
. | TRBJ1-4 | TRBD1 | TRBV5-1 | TGCGCCAGCAGCTTGGAACCGGGACAGGGTAATGAAAAACTGTTTTTT | CASSLEPGQGNEKLFF
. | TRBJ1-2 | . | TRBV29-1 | TGCAGCGTTGAACGGAGTAACTATGGCTACACCTTC | CSVERSNYGYTF
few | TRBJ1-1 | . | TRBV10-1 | TGCGCCAGCAGTGAGTCCAGGGGCCTGAACACTGAAGCTTTCTTT | CASSESRGLNTEAFF
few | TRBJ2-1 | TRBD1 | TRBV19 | TGTGCCAGTAGTAAGGGACAGGGGGCTACAAATGAGCAGTTCTTC | CASSKGQGATNEQFF
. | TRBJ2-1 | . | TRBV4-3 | TGCGCCAGCAGCCCGGGAGCCACCTACAATGAGCAGTTCTTC | CASSPGATYNEQFF
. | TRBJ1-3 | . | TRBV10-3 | TGTGCCATCAGTGAGTCGTCAGCCGCGGCTGGAAACACCATATATTTT | CAISESSAAAGNTIYF
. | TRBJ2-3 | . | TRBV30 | TGTGCCTGGAAAACCGGGATCACAGATACGCAGTATTTT | CAWKTGITDTQYF
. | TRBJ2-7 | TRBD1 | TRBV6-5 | TGTGCCAGCAGTTTCACCGGGACAGGCAACTACGAGCAGTACTTC | CASSFTGTGNYEQYF
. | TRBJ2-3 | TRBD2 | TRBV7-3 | TGTGCCAGCAGCCTAAGCGGGGGCACAGATACGCAGTATTTT | CASSLSGGTDTQYF
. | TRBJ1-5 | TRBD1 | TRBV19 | TGTGCCAGTAGTGTCGGACAGGGGGACGGTCAGCCCCAGCATTTT | CASSVGQGDGQPQHF
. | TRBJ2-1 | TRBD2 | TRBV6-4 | TGTGCCAGCAGTGACGGGAGCGGGGGCTACAATGAGCAGTTCTTC | CASSDGSGGYNEQFF
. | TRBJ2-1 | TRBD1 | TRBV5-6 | TGTGCCAGCAGCTATGCCGGGACAGGGGTGACCAATGAGCAGTTCTTC | CASSYAGTGVTNEQFF
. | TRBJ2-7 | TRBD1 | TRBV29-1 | TGCAGCGTTGAACCGACAGGGACGAGCTCCTACGAGCAGTACTTC | CSVEPTGTSSYEQYF
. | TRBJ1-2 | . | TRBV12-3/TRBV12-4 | TGTGCCAGCAGTTTACGTGGGACAAATCGCTACACCTTC | CASSLRGTNRYTF
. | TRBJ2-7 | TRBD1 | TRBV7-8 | TGTGCCAGCAGCTTAGGGCCAGGACAGGGGGCAACCTACGAGCAGTACTTC | CASSLGPGQGATYEQYF
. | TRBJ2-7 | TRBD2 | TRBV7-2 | TGTGCCAGCAGCCCACCGGGACTAGCGGGGGGGCGTTTCGAGCAGTACTTC | CASSPPGLAGGRFEQYF
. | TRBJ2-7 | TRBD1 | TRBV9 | TGTGCCAGCAGCGGGACAGGGAGATACGAGCAGTACTTC | CASSGTGRYEQYF
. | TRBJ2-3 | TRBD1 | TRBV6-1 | TGTGCCAGCAGTGATGGGACAGGGAAAGTAGATACGCAGTATTTT | CASSDGTGKVDTQYF
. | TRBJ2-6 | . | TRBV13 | TGTGCCAGCAGCTTACGGGGCTCTGGGGCCAACGTCCTGACTTTC | CASSLRGSGANVLTF
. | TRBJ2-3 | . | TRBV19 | TGTGCCAGTAGTCTACAACACGGACTAACAGATACGCAGTATTTT | CASSLQHGLTDTQYF
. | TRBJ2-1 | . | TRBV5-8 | TGTGCCAGTCTTCGGAGGGGTACCTACAATGAGCAGTTCTTC | CASLRRGTYNEQFF
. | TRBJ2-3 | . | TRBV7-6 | TGTGCCAGCAGCTTAGGGACAGTCTACACAGATACGCAGTATTTT | CASSLGTVYTDTQYF
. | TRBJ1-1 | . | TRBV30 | TGTGCCTGGAGTGCGCTTCGGTTACAGGGGAACACTGAAGCTTTCTTT | CAWSALRLQGNTEAFF
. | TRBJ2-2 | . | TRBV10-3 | TGTGCCATCAGTGAGTCGCAGGGTTACAGCGGGGAGCTGTTTTTT | CAISESQGYSGELFF
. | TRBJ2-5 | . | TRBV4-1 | TGCGCCAGCAGCCAAGATGTTGGGCGTAGGGAGACCCAGTACTTC | CASSQDVGRRETQYF
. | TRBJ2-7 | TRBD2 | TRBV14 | TGTGCCAGCAGCCAAGTGCTGGCGGGGGATACGAAGTACTTC | CASSQVLAGDTKYF
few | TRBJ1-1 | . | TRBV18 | TGTGCCAGCTCACCGAACAGGGACACTGAAGCTTTCTTT | CASSPNRDTEAFF
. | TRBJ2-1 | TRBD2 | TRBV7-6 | TGTGCCAGCAGCTCCACAATAGCGGGCCCCTACAATGAGCAGTTCTTC | CASSSTIAGPYNEQFF
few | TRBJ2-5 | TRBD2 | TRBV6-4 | TGTGCCAGCAGCGCGACTAGCGGGAACCAAGAGACCCAGTACTTC | CASSATSGNQETQYF
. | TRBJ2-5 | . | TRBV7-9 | TGTGCCAGCAGCTTAGGGGTGGCGGGGACCCAGTACTTC | CASSLGVAGTQYF
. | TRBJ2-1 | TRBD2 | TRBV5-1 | TGCGCCAGCGCTACTAGCGGATCCTACAATGAGCAGTTCTTC | CASATSGSYNEQFF
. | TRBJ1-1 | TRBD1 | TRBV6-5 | TGTGCCAGCGGGACAGGGGTTCCGAACACTGAAGCTTTCTTT | CASGTGVPNTEAFF
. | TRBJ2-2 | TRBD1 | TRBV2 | TGTGCCAGCAGGGCACCGGGACAGGGTTCGGGCGGGGAGCTGTTTTTT | CASRAPGQGSGGELFF
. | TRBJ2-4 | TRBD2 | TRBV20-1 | TGCAGTGCCAGTCGTGCGGGGGGCAGAAACATTCAGTACTTC | CSASRAGGRNIQYF
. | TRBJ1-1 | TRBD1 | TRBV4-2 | TGTGCCAGCAGCCAAGATTTCTCAGGGGGCGGCTTAGACACTGAAGCTTTCTTT | CASSQDFSGGGLDTEAFF
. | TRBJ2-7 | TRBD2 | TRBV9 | TGTGCCAGCAGTCTGAGCGGGGGGATCTCCTACGAGCAGTACTTC | CASSLSGGISYEQYF
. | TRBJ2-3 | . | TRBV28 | TGTGCCAGCAGTTCGGTGGGGGGGCTCACAGATACGCAGTATTTT | CASSSVGGLTDTQYF
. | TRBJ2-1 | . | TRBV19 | TGTGCCAGTACCCTGGGAGGACAGGACAATGAGCAGTTCTTC | CASTLGGQDNEQFF
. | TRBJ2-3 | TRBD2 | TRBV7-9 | TGTGCCAGCAGCTTCGCGGGGGTGACGCAGTATTTT | CASSFAGVTQYF
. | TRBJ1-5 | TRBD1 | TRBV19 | TGTGCCAGTAGGGAGGGACAGGCGAGCAATCAGCCCCAGCATTTT | CASREGQASNQPQHF
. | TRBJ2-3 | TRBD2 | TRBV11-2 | TGTGCCAGCAGCTTGGTCGGGGGGGCCGGAGAGGATACGCAGTATTTT | CASSLVGGAGEDTQYF
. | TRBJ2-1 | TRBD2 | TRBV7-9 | TGTGCCAGCAGCGCTTACGCGGGGGGCTCCTACAATGAGCAGTTCTTC | CASSAYAGGSYNEQFF
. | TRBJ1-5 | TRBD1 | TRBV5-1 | TGCGCCAGCAGCTCAGGACAGGGGGCAGAACAGCCCCAGCATTTT | CASSSGQGAEQPQHF
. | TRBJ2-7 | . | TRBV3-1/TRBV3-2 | TGTGCCAGCAGCCAACGACAGTTAGCCTACGAGCAGTACTTC | CASSQRQLAYEQYF
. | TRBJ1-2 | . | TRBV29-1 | TGCAGCGTGGGGACACCGAACTATGGCTACACCTTC | CSVGTPNYGYTF
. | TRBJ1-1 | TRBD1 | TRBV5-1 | TGCGCCAGCAGCTTTGGACAGGAACGGGCTGAAGCTTTCTTT | CASSFGQERAEAFF